The 22 T cell receptor beta chains below come from one sample, sequenced in a study of CD8 T cells in Susac syndrome. An input of about 0.5 to 1 ug of RNA was subjected to reverse transcription using random hexamers. TCRdb independently ran MiXCR on the immunoSEQ multiplex PCR reads; one entry per CDR3 protein. The table records around 130,000 distinct CDR3 sequences, roughly 95% of them present only once. The sequenced sample was CD4+ T cells from PBMCs. These TCRs come from a human donor with Susac syndrome.

The chain couples TRBV3-1 to TRBJ2-5; 13 positions agree with TRBD2. The junction had 7 bases not matched to a gene; V was cut back by 5 bases and J by 4 bases. Germline lookup yields CDR1 LGHDT and CDR2 YNNKEL (reference sequence). This CDR3 has 16 residues. CDR3 in DNA: TGTGCCAGCAGCTTTGGACTAGCGGGAGAAGGAGAGACCCAGTACTTC. This encodes CASSFGLAGEGETQYF.

This rearrangement joins TRBV13 to TRBJ2-2; D might be TRBD1 (5 bases). CDR1 is PRHDT and CDR2 is FYEKMQ in the germline V gene (reference sequence). Between the trimmed V and J ends, which lost 0 bases and 2 bases, there was a span of 10 bases. This CDR3 region has 16 residues. This CDR3 is CASSLGDTANTGELFF. The DNA for the CDR3 is TGTGCCAGCAGCTTAGGGGACACCGCTAACACCGGGGAGCTGTTTTTT. Full variable domain (rest looked up from reference TRBV13 and TRBJ2-2): AAGVIQSPRHLIKEKRETATLKCYPIPRHDTVYWYQQGPGQDPQFLISFYEKMQSDKGSIPDRFSAQQFSDYHSELNMSSLELGDSALYFCASSLGDTANTGELFFGEGSRLTVL.

This chain uses TRBV15 with TRBJ2-2, with D unresolved. The CDR3 covers 15 residues. The germline gives CDR1 LNHNV, CDR2 YYDKDF (reference sequence). V lost 0 bases and J 3 bases, leaving 8 bases between the germline ends. For the CDR3, the DNA is TGTGCCACCAGCAGAGACTATAGTGACACCGGGGAGCTGTTTTTT. As protein: CATSRDYSDTGELFF.

The chain has TRBV29-1 and TRBJ2-3, with 7 nucleotides matching TRBD2. Trimming took 4 bases from V and 3 from J; bases not matched to a gene: 1. The CDR3 length is 12 residues. The germline V gene has CDR1 SQVTM and CDR2 ANQGSEA. DNA for the CDR3: TGCAGCGTTGCTAGCGGAACAGATACGCAGTATTTT. Translation gives CSVASGTDTQYF.

The V call is TRBV5-1, the J call TRBJ2-5; TRBD2 matches at 13 bases. The CDR3 extends over 17 amino acids. Germline V gene sequence: CDR1 SGHRS, CDR2 YFSETQ. J gave up 4 bases and V 4 bases, and 10 bases lay outside the gene matches. In DNA form, the CDR3 reads TGCGCCAGCAGCGACCGAACTAGCGGGAGGGCCGCAGAGACCCAGTACTTC. It is translated as CASSDRTSGRAAETQYF.

The chain recombines TRBV20-1 with TRBJ2-1; a possible D gene is TRBD2 (7 bases). This CDR3 has 14 amino acids. Germline V gene lookup returns CDR1 DFQATT and CDR2 SNEGSKA (reference sequence). Trimming cost V 6 bases and J 5 bases, with 17 bases left between them. CDR3 bases: TGCAGTGCCGAGGGGGGAGGGCCGGACAATGAGCAGTTCTTC. The encoded protein is CSAEGGGPDNEQFF.

Here the CDR3 reads CASSQGDSYSGANVLTF. As DNA, the CDR3 is TGTGCCAGCAGCCAAGGGGACAGTTACTCTGGGGCCAACGTCCTGACTTTC. V gene TRBV3-1 combines with J gene TRBJ2-6; TRBD1 matches 7 bases. The junction had 3 bases not matched to a gene; V was cut back by 1 base and J by 0 bases. The CDR3 is made up of 17 amino acids. Germline V gives CDR1 LGHDT, CDR2 YNNKEL (reference sequence).

The V call is TRBV4-2, the J call TRBJ2-2; D is perhaps TRBD1 (6 bases). V was pared by 4 bases and J by 0 bases, with 12 bases between. The CDR3 runs to 16 residues. The germline V gene has CDR1 LGHNA and CDR2 YNFKEQ. The CDR3 loop is CASSPGSGANTGELFF. The CDR3 DNA is TGTGCCAGCAGCCCAGGGTCAGGGGCGAACACCGGGGAGCTGTTTTTT.

The chain joins TRBV29-1 to TRBJ2-3, with D possibly matching TRBD1 (5 bases). V was trimmed by 4 bases and J by 10 bases, leaving 18 bases between them. CDR3 length: 13 amino acids. Looked up from germline, CDR1 is SQVTM and CDR2 is ANQGSEA. CDR3 bases: TGCAGCGTTGCAGGGCCCTCCTTCGAATCGCAGTATTTT. It specifies CSVAGPSFESQYF.

The chain combines TRBV28 with TRBJ2-1; a weak D match, TRBD2 (5 bases). The germline V and J ends were trimmed by 3 bases and 0 bases, with 9 bases remaining between them. Germline V gene sequence: CDR1 MDHEN, CDR2 SYDVKM. The CDR3 has 15 residues. CDR3 bases: TGTGCCAGCAGTTTGGACGGGGTCTCCTACAATGAGCAGTTCTTC. Its protein product is CASSLDGVSYNEQFF.

The CDR3 reads CASRAGTMNTGELFF. The CDR3 DNA is TGTGCCAGCAGAGCCGGGACGATGAACACCGGGGAGCTGTTTTTT. This sequence joins TRBV7-2 and TRBJ2-2, with D perhaps TRBD1 or TRBD2 (5 bases each). V dropped 6 bases and J dropped 1 base, with 12 bases sitting between them. This CDR3 has 15 residues. CDR1 is SGHTA and CDR2 is FQGNSA in the germline V gene. Based on the CDR3 plus reference TRBV7-2 and TRBJ2-2, the full variable domain is GAGVSQSPSNKVTEKGKDVELRCDPISGHTALYWYRQSLGQGLEFLIYFQGNSAPDKSGLPSDRFSAERTGGSVSTLTIQRTQQEDSAVYLCASRAGTMNTGELFFGEGSRLTVL.

This clonotype was seen just once. J is TRBJ2-1 and V is TRBV2; 12 bases agree with TRBD2. The germline gives CDR1 SNHLY, CDR2 FYNNEI. Trimming at V came to 7 bases and at J to 9 bases, leaving 4 bases not matched to a gene. The CDR3 totals 13 residues. CDR3 residues: CASKTSGSSEQFF. Here the CDR3 DNA reads TGTGCCAGCAAGACTAGCGGGAGTTCTGAGCAGTTCTTC.

This chain uses TRBV5-4 with TRBJ2-3; 12 nucleotides match TRBD2. V lost 1 base, J lost 0 bases, and 3 bases stayed unmatched. The CDR3 has 17 residues. Germline values: CDR1 SGHNT, CDR2 YYREEE (reference sequence). CDR3 nucleotides: TGTGCCAGCAGCTTGACGACTAGCGGGAGTAGCACAGATACGCAGTATTTT. Translated: CASSLTTSGSSTDTQYF.

The rearrangement joins TRBV12-3 or TRBV12-4 to TRBJ1-1; unclear D gene. The CDR3 is 14 residues long. V lost 3 bases and J 1 base, leaving 9 bases between the germline ends. The CDR3 DNA reads TGTGCCAGCAGTTTTTCTCAGAGGAACACTGAAGCTTTCTTT. Translated, it gives CASSFSQRNTEAFF.

This rearrangement joins TRBV29-1 to TRBJ2-5; tentative D call: TRBD2 (5 bases). V was cut by 3 bases and J by 14 bases, with 13 bases left in between. CDR3 length: 10 amino acids. From germline, CDR1 is SQVTM and CDR2 ANQGSEA. DNA for the CDR3: TGCAGCGTTGACGGGGAAAGTCACTACTTC. Protein: CSVDGESHYF.

The CDR3 DNA follows: TGTGCCTGGAATAGAGGGCTCTCGGAAGAGACCCAGTACTTC. The encoded protein is CAWNRGLSEETQYF. The chain links TRBV30 to TRBJ2-5; maybe TRBD2 (5 bases). This CDR3 region has 14 residues. The germline gives CDR1 GTSNPN, CDR2 SVGIG (reference sequence). Trimming took off 4 bases at V and 3 bases at J, with 15 bases between the two ends.

This clonotype is a singleton in its sample. The CDR3 loop reads CSIPPASADTQYF. The CDR3 nucleotides are TGCAGTATCCCTCCAGCGAGTGCAGATACGCAGTATTTT. The chain recombines TRBV20-1 with TRBJ2-3; D gene uncertain. This CDR3 contains 13 residues. V was shortened by 8 bases and J by 4 bases, with 16 bases between the two germline ends. Germline CDR1 reads DFQATT; CDR2 reads SNEGSKA (reference sequence).

The CDR3 sequence: CASSSLNEQFF. Written as DNA, the CDR3 is TGTGCCAGCAGTTCTCTCAATGAGCAGTTCTTC. The V call is TRBV6-2 or TRBV6-3, the J call TRBJ2-1; no clear D gene. CDR3 length equals 11 residues. V dropped 4 bases and J dropped 6 bases, with 4 bases sitting between them. Germline loops: CDR1 MNHEY, CDR2 SVGEGT.

This chain uses TRBV5-6 with TRBJ2-7; the D is unclear. In germline, CDR1 is SGHDT, CDR2 YYEEEE. This CDR3 region has 14 residues. The ends were cut back, 3 bases at V and 0 bases at J, with 10 bases in the middle. CDR3 sequence: CASSSIRSSYEQYF. The CDR3 DNA follows: TGTGCCAGCAGCTCAATCAGGAGCTCCTACGAGCAGTACTTC.

The V and J genes are TRBV20-1 and TRBJ2-3; D remains unclear. Trimming removed 3 bases from V and 7 bases from J, with 8 bases in between. CDR1 is DFQATT and CDR2 is SNEGSKA in the germline V gene (reference sequence). This CDR3 spans 11 amino acids. As DNA, the CDR3 is TGCAGTGCTAGGATTTCAAATACGCAGTATTTT. Amino acids: CSARISNTQYF.

The chain links TRBV30 to TRBJ1-5; no definite D call. Germline-derived CDR1 and CDR2 are GTSNPN and SVGIG (reference sequence). The CDR3 has 12 amino acids. V shed 7 bases and J shed 2 bases, with 9 bases lying between them. DNA of the CDR3: TGTGCCTATGGGCAGGGCAATCAGCCCCAGCATTTT. Protein product: CAYGQGNQPQHF.

The chain recombines TRBV27 with TRBJ1-5; D remains unclear. CDR3 length: 13 amino acids. In germline, CDR1 is MNHEY, CDR2 SMNVEV (reference sequence). V was pared by 3 bases and J by 4 bases, with 7 bases between. This CDR3 reads CASSFRGNQPQHF. DNA for the CDR3: TGTGCCAGCAGTTTTCGAGGGAATCAGCCCCAGCATTTT.